This paragraph reports one T cell receptor (beta chain). V lost 4 bases and J 8 bases, leaving 15 bases between the germline ends. Germline V gives CDR1 LGHDT, CDR2 YNNKEL (reference sequence). The CDR3 is 14 residues long. Sequencing used immunoSEQ multiplex PCR; TCRdb keeps in-frame clones, though not all of them. Of 49,000 or so clones in the sample, 80% to 90% were seen once. These data originate in a study of blood T cell repertoires in COVID-19. Seattle participants joined during active infection and were tracked over time. The chain employs TRBV3-1 (or the pseudogene TRBV3-2) and TRBJ2-4; the D gene is possibly TRBD1 (6 bases). This TCR came from a woman of 80 years or more with COVID-19, enrolled during active disease. The sample comprised peripheral blood. CDR3 protein: CASSPRWGPDIQYF. The DNA for the CDR3 is TGTGCCAGCAGCCCAAGATGGGGGCCGGACATTCAGTACTTC.